This record looks at one T cell receptor (beta chain) sequence and its context. Its matching antigen is unknown. V shed 3 bases and J shed 0 bases, with 6 bases lying between them. The CDR3 spans 13 residues. Germline V gene data show CDR1 as GTSNPN and CDR2 as SVGIG (reference sequence). Vbeta (60) and Jbeta (13) primers were used in the PCR. The table came from immunoSEQ multiplex PCR; TCRdb's copy has only in-frame clones and leaves some out. The sample carries about 180,000 clones, around 80% recorded once. The data were taken from a study of cytomegalovirus exposure and HLA in healthy donors. Healthy bone marrow donors made up the donors. The study, taken as a whole, reports: For most TCR beta V segments, an earlier analysis put the productive rate at about 87% or about 30% of the time.

This chain uses TRBV30 with TRBJ1-3, with unresolved D. Sample: PBMCs. This sequence was found in a girl aged 10-17 years in good health and CMV-seropositive. In nucleotides, the CDR3 is TGTGCCTGGAGCTGGAGCTCTGGAAACACCATATATTTT. Translation: CAWSWSSGNTIYF.